Shown below are 16 T cell receptor beta chains from a single sample sequenced in a study of response to subunit inactivated influenza vaccine. TCRdb processed the RT-PCR reads anew with MiXCR; each CDR3 protein has one entry. Of 450,000 to 500,000 distinct CDR3 sequences in the sample, approximately 11% are singletons; the top ten hold roughly 12%. Sequenced here: PBMCs from blood, sampled 45 days after vaccination. These TCRs come from a man aged 50 or older who received an inactivated influenza vaccine.

This clonotype was seen a handful of times. V and J are TRBV20-1 and TRBJ2-5; a possible D gene is TRBD1 (6 bases). Trimming stripped 6 bases from V and 2 bases from J, with 10 bases between. The CDR3 covers 12 residues. From germline, CDR1 is DFQATT and CDR2 SNEGSKA (reference sequence). CDR3 loop: CSAIDRQETQYF. Written as DNA, the CDR3 is TGCAGTGCGATTGACAGGCAAGAGACCCAGTACTTC.

This clonotype has a handful of counts. The V call is TRBV21-1, the J call TRBJ1-1; TRBD1, the D gene given by the table, was not confirmed from the DNA. TRBV21-1 is tagged as a pseudogene. CDR3 length equals 17 residues. CDR3 sequence (DNA): TGTGCCAGCAGCAAAGGTTTGACAGGGGGCCTGCGGACTGAAGCTTTCTTT. Protein sequence: CASSKGLTGGLRTEAFF.

This clonotype has just a few counts. The chain joins TRBV29-1 to TRBJ1-2, with TRBD1 matching 8 bases. The ends lost 6 bases at V and 1 base at J; junction bases unmatched: 4. The CDR3 spans 13 residues. Germline V CDR1 and CDR2: SQVTM, ANQGSEA. The CDR3 reads CSVRTGLNYGYTF. The CDR3 DNA follows: TGCAGCGTGAGGACAGGGCTTAACTATGGCTACACCTTC.

The rearrangement links TRBV11-2 to TRBJ2-2; possibly TRBD1 for D (7 bases). The CDR3 contains 16 residues. CDR1 is SGHAT and CDR2 is FQNNGV in the germline V gene. The V gene lost 6 bases and the J gene lost 3 bases, with 17 bases spanning the gap. CDR3 region: CASRPGGGSDTGELFF. CDR3 bases: TGTGCCAGCAGGCCCGGAGGGGGCTCAGACACCGGGGAGCTGTTTTTT.

This clonotype showed up just a few times. The rearrangement joins TRBV5-1 to TRBJ2-4, with D perhaps TRBD1 (6 bases). CDR1 is SGHRS and CDR2 is YFSETQ in the germline V gene. Trimming cost V 7 bases and J 0 bases, with 14 bases left between them. The CDR3 runs 15 residues. The CDR3 bases are TGCGCCAGCGGTTTCGGACAGACAGCCAAAAACATTCAGTACTTC. As protein: CASGFGQTAKNIQYF. Supplemented by reference TRBV5-1 and TRBJ2-4, the full variable domain reads KAGVTQTPRYLIKTRGQQVTLSCSPISGHRSVSWYQQTPGQGLQFLFEYFSETQRNKGNFPGRFSGRQFSNSRSEMNVSTLELGDSALYLCASGFGQTAKNIQYFGAGTRLSVL.

The J gene is TRBJ2-1, the V gene TRBV12-3 or TRBV12-4; maybe TRBD2 (5 bases). The CDR3 extends over 14 amino acids. Trimming cost V 6 bases and J 0 bases, with 9 bases left between them. DNA of the CDR3: TGTGCCAGCAGGGGGAGCGGCTCCTACAATGAGCAGTTCTTC. Encoded protein: CASRGSGSYNEQFF.

The chain carries TRBV28 and TRBJ1-5; 9 bases are shared with TRBD1. The germline CDR1 and CDR2 sequences are MDHEN and SYDVKM. J lost 0 bases, V lost 4 bases, and 13 bases had no gene match. The CDR3 extends over 19 amino acids. The CDR3 sequence is CASSSTSGQGDYSNQPQHF. DNA for the CDR3: TGTGCCAGCAGTTCCACCTCGGGACAGGGAGACTATAGCAATCAGCCCCAGCATTTT.

This chain uses TRBV9 with TRBJ2-1, with TRBD2 matching over 10 bases. J was trimmed by 7 bases and V by 2 bases; bases with no gene match: 12. CDR3 length equals 17 residues. CDR1 and CDR2 from the germline V gene are SGDLS and YYNGEE. This CDR3 is CASSVSPSGRAINEQFF. CDR3 nucleotides: TGTGCCAGCAGCGTGAGCCCGAGCGGGAGGGCCATAAATGAGCAGTTCTTC.

The table lists this clonotype with many counts. This chain joins TRBV12-3 or TRBV12-4 and TRBJ1-1; D unclear. This CDR3 spans 12 amino acids. Trimming pared 3 bases from V and 5 bases from J, leaving 7 bases between. CDR3 sequence reads: CASSFWRTEAFF. The DNA for the CDR3 is TGTGCCAGCAGTTTTTGGAGAACTGAAGCTTTCTTT.

The table lists this clonotype with a few counts. This chain connects TRBV20-1 to TRBJ2-5; the D gene is possibly TRBD2 (5 bases). Per germline, CDR1 DFQATT and CDR2 SNEGSKA (reference sequence). The CDR3 extends over 13 amino acids. The V and J ends lost 7 bases and 5 bases respectively, with 17 bases between them. The CDR3 bases are TGCAGTGGGGAGCCCGGGCGCAAGGAGACCCAGTACTTC. Amino acid sequence: CSGEPGRKETQYF.

This clonotype came up many times. The chain joins TRBV7-9 to TRBJ2-7; TRBD1 agrees at 9 bases. CDR3 length: 14 residues. The V and J ends lost 6 bases and 0 bases, in that order; junction bases with no gene match: 3. Germline V gives CDR1 SEHNR, CDR2 FQNEAQ (reference sequence). CDR3 residues: CASRGTGFSYEQYF. The CDR3 coding sequence is TGTGCCAGCAGAGGGACAGGGTTCTCCTACGAGCAGTACTTC. The full variable domain, rest sourced from reference TRBV7-9 and TRBJ2-7, is DTGVSQNPRHKITKRGQNVTFRCDPISEHNRLYWYRQTLGQGPEFLTYFQNEAQLEKSRLLSDRFSAERPKGSFSTLEIQRTEQGDSAMYLCASRGTGFSYEQYFGPGTRLTVT.

The chain uses TRBV4-3 and TRBJ2-3; D tentatively reads TRBD1 or TRBD2 (6 bases each). The CDR3 totals 14 residues. Germline assignment: CDR1 LGHNA and CDR2 YSLEER. V shed 2 bases and J shed 8 bases, with 14 bases lying between them. The CDR3 loop reads CASSQFQGTGTQYF. The CDR3, as DNA: TGCGCCAGCAGCCAATTTCAGGGGACTGGTACGCAGTATTTT.

The J gene is TRBJ2-5, the V gene TRBV7-9, with 11 nucleotides matching TRBD1. With V trimmed by 5 bases and J by 8 bases, 7 bases remained unmatched. Germline V CDR1 and CDR2: SEHNR, FQNEAQ (reference sequence). CDR3 length: 14 residues. DNA for the CDR3: TGTGCCAGCAGCCAGGGGACAGGGGGGCTTACCCAGTACTTC. The encoded protein is CASSQGTGGLTQYF.

The CDR3 protein is CSASRGAVTDTQYF. The CDR3 DNA is TGCAGTGCTTCCCGCGGAGCGGTCACAGATACGCAGTATTTT. This chain joins TRBV20-1 and TRBJ2-3; D is perhaps TRBD2 (5 bases). The CDR3 loop spans 14 amino acids. The V end lost 5 bases, the J end lost 2 bases, and 14 bases lay between the germline ends. Germline CDR1 reads DFQATT; CDR2 reads SNEGSKA (reference sequence).

The chain couples TRBV20-1 to TRBJ2-3; D unclear. Trimming took 3 bases from V and 2 from J, leaving 12 bases between them. The CDR3 is made up of 14 amino acids. Germline V gene sequence: CDR1 DFQATT, CDR2 SNEGSKA (reference sequence). The CDR3 reads CSARHYWDTDTQYF. In DNA form, the CDR3 reads TGCAGTGCTAGGCACTATTGGGACACAGATACGCAGTATTTT.

Of note for this clonotype: It may be a read error: a sequence one base away is much more abundant. The V and J genes are TRBV27 and TRBJ1-1; D unresolved. Germline V gene data show CDR1 as MNHEY and CDR2 as SMNVEV (reference sequence). This CDR3 region has 14 residues. In nucleotides, the CDR3 is TGTGCCAGCAGTTCTTCCGGGATGAACACTGAAGCTTTGTTT. Translated, it gives CASSSSGMNTEALF.